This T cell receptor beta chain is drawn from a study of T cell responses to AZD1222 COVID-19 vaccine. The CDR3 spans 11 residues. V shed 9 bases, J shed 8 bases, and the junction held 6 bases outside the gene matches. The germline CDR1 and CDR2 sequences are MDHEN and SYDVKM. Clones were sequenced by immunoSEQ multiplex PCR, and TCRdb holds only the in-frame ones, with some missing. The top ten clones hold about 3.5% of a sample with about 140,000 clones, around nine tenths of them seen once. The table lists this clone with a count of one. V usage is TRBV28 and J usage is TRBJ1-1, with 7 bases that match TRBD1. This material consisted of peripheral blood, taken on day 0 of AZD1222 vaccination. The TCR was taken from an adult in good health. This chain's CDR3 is CASIQGWEAFF. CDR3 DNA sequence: TGTGCCAGTATACAGGGGTGGGAAGCTTTCTTT.